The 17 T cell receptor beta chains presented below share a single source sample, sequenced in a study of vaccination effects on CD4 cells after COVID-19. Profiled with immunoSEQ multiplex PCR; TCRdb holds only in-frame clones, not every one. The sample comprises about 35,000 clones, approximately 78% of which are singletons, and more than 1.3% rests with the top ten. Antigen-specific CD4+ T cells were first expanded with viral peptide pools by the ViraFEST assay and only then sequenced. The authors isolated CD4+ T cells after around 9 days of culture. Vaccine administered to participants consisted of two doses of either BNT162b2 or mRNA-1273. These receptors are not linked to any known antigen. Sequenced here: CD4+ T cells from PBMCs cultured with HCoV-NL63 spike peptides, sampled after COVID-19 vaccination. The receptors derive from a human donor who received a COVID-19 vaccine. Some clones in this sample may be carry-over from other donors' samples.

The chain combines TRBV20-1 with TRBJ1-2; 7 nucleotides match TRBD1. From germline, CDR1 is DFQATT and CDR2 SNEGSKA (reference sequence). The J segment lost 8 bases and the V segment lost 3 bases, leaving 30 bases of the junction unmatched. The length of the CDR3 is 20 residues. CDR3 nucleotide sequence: TGCAGTGCTAGTTACCCCCCGAAGCCAGAGACAGGGATGAATACGGACGGCTACACCTTC. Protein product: CSASYPPKPETGMNTDGYTF.

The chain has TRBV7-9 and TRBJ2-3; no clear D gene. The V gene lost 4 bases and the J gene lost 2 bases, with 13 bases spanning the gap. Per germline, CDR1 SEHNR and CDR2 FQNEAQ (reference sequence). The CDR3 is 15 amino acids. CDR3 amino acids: CASSSPGSNTDTQYF. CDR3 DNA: TGTGCCAGCAGCTCCCCCGGGTCGAACACAGATACGCAGTATTTT. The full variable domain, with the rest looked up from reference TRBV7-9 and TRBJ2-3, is DTGVSQNPRHKITKRGQNVTFRCDPISEHNRLYWYRQTLGQGPEFLTYFQNEAQLEKSRLLSDRFSAERPKGSFSTLEIQRTEQGDSAMYLCASSSPGSNTDTQYFGPGTRLTVL.

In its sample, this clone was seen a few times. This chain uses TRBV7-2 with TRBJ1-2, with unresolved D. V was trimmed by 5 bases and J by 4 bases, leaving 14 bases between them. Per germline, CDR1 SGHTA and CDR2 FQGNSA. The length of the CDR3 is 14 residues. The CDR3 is CASSLREDGYGYTF. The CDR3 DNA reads TGTGCCAGCAGCCTTCGGGAGGACGGCTATGGCTACACCTTC.

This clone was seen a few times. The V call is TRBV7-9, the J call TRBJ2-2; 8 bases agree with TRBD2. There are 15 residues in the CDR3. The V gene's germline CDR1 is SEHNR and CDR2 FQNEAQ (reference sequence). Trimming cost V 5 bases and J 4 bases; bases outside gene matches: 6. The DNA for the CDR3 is TGTGCCAGCAGCCCCGCGACTAGCGTCACCGGGGAGCTGTTTTTT. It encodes CASSPATSVTGELFF.

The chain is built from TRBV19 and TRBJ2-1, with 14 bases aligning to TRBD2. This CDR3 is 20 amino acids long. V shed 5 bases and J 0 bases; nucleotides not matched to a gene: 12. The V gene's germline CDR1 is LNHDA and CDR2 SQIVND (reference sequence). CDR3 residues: CASSPRPGTSGGSSYNEQFF. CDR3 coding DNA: TGTGCCAGTAGTCCCCGCCCCGGGACTAGCGGGGGCAGCTCCTACAATGAGCAGTTCTTC.

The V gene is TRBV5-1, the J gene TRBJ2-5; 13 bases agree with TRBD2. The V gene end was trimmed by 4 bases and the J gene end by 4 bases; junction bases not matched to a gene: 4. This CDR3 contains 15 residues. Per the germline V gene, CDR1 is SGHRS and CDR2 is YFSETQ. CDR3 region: CASSQLAGGPETQYF. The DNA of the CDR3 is TGCGCCAGCAGCCAACTAGCGGGGGGGCCAGAGACCCAGTACTTC.

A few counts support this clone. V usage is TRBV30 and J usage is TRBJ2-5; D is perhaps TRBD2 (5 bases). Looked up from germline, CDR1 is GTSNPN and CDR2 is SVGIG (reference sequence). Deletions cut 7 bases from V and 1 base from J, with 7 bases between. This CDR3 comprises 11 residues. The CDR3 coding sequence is TGTGCCTTGACTATCCAAGAGACCCAGTACTTC. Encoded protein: CALTIQETQYF.

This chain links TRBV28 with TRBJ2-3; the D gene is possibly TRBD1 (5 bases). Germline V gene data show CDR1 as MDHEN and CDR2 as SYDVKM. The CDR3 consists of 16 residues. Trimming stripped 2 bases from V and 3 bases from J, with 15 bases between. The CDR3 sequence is CASSLGWQGATDTQYF. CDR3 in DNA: TGTGCCAGCAGTTTAGGATGGCAGGGCGCAACAGATACGCAGTATTTT.

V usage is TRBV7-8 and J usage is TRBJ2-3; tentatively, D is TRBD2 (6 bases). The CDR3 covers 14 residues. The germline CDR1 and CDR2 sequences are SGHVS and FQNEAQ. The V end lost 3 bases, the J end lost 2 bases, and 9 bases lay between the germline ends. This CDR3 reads CASSFRDFTDTQYF. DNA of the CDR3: TGTGCCAGCAGCTTTAGGGACTTCACAGATACGCAGTATTTT.

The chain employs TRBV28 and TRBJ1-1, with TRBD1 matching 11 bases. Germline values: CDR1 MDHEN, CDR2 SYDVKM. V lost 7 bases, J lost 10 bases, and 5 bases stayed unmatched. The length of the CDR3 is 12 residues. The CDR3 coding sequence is TGTGCCAGCATGGGACAGGGGGGGGGAGCTTTCTTT. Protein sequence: CASMGQGGGAFF.

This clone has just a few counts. Here the CDR3 reads CASTTKSLRQGPWGNQPQHF. CDR3 sequence (DNA): TGTGCCAGTACTACCAAGTCCCTCCGACAGGGCCCTTGGGGCAATCAGCCCCAGCATTTT. This chain uses TRBV19 with TRBJ1-5; 7 positions agree with TRBD1. The V and J ends lost 7 bases and 2 bases, in that order; junction bases with no gene match: 23. Germline CDR1 is LNHDA and CDR2 is SQIVND (reference sequence). This CDR3 comprises 20 residues.

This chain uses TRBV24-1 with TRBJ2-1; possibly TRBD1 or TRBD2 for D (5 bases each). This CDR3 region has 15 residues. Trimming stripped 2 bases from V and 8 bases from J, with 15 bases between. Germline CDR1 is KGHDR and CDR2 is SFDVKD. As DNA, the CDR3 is TGTGCCACCAGTGATTCGGGACGGCGACGAGATGAGCAGTTCTTC. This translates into CATSDSGRRRDEQFF.

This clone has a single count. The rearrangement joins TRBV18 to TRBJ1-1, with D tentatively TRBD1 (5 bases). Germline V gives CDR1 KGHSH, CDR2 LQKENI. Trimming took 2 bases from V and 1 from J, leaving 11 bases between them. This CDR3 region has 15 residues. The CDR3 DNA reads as TGTGCCAGCTCACCAATGGAGGGGTCGAACACTGAAGCTTTCTTT. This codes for CASSPMEGSNTEAFF.

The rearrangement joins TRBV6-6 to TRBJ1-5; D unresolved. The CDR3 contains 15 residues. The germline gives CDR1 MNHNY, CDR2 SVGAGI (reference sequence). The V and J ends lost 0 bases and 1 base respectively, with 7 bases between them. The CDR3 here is CASSYSVRSNQPQHF. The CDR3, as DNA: TGTGCCAGCAGTTACTCTGTCAGAAGCAATCAGCCCCAGCATTTT.

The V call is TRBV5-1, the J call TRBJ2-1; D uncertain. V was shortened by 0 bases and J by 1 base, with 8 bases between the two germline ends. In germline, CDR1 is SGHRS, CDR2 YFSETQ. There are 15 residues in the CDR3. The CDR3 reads CASSLGITSYNEQFF. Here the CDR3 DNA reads TGCGCCAGCAGCTTGGGGATCACATCCTACAATGAGCAGTTCTTC.

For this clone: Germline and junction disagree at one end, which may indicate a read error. This CDR3 is CASSPGNTIYF. In nucleotides, the CDR3 is TGTGCCAGCTCCCCTGGTAACACCATATATTTT. The V gene is TRBV18, the J gene TRBJ1-3; D gene unclear. Looked up from germline, CDR1 is KGHSH and CDR2 is LQKENI. CDR3 length: 11 residues.

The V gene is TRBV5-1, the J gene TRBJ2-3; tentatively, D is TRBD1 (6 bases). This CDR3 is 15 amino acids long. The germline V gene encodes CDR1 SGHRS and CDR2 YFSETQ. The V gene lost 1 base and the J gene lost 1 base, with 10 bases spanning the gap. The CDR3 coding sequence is TGCGCCAGCAGCTTGTCGACAGGTGGCACAGATACGCAGTATTTT. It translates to CASSLSTGGTDTQYF.